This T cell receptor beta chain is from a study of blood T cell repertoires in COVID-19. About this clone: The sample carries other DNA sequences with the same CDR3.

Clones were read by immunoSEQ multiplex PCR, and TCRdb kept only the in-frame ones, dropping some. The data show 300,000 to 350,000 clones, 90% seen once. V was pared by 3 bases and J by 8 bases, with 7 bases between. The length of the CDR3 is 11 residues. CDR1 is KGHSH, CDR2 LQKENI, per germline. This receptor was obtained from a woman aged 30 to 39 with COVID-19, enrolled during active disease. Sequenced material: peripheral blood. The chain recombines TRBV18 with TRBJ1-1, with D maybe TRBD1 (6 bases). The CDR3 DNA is TGTGCCAGCTCACCTGGGACAGAAGCTTTCTTT. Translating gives CASSPGTEAFF.